This entry lists 4 T cell receptor beta chains sequenced from one sample in a study of identical twins. From the 5' RACE reads, TCRdb called clonotypes with MiXCR, one entry per CDR3 protein. The table shows 100,000 or so distinct CDR3 sequences, with just under 6% occurring only once. The sequencing sample was made of memory T cells sorted from blood. The source of these receptors is a woman between 50 and 59 years old in good health.

This clonotype has ten or more counts. The J gene is TRBJ2-4, the V gene TRBV29-1; D ambiguous. The V gene's germline CDR1 is SQVTM and CDR2 ANQGSEA. Trimming removed 6 bases at V and 0 bases at J, with 12 bases between. CDR3 length: 14 amino acids. The CDR3 nucleotides are TGCAGCGTAGGGTCTGGGCTAGCCAAAAACATTCAGTACTTC. Its protein is CSVGSGLAKNIQYF.

This chain uses TRBV12-5 with TRBJ2-1, with unresolved D. CDR1 and CDR2 (germline): LGHNT, FRNRAP. This CDR3 is built from 17 residues. The V end lost 3 bases, the J end lost 8 bases, and 23 bases lay between the germline ends. The chain's CDR3 is CASGFSTRVGSLDEQFF. DNA for the CDR3: TGTGCTAGTGGTTTCTCCACGCGCGTAGGAAGCCTCGATGAGCAGTTCTTC.

V and J are TRBV27 and TRBJ2-1, with unresolved D. The CDR3 extends over 14 amino acids. V lost 5 bases to trimming and J lost 3 bases, with 11 bases between them. The germline CDR1 and CDR2 sequences are MNHEY and SMNVEV (reference sequence). CDR3 loop: CASSGATLYNEQFF. For the CDR3, the DNA is TGTGCCAGCAGTGGCGCAACTCTCTACAATGAGCAGTTCTTC.

This clonotype was seen at least ten times. V is TRBV5-1 and J is TRBJ2-5; no firm D call. This CDR3 has 12 amino acids. Germline values: CDR1 SGHRS, CDR2 YFSETQ. Trimming stripped 0 bases from V and 2 bases from J, with 2 bases between. The CDR3 is CASSLEQETQYF. The CDR3 nucleotides read TGCGCCAGCAGCTTGGAACAAGAGACCCAGTACTTC. Drawing the rest from reference TRBV5-1 and TRBJ2-5, the complete variable domain is KAGVTQTPRYLIKTRGQQVTLSCSPISGHRSVSWYQQTPGQGLQFLFEYFSETQRNKGNFPGRFSGRQFSNSRSEMNVSTLELGDSALYLCASSLEQETQYFGPGTRLLVL.